A single T cell receptor beta chain is shown here with its context. This entry belongs to a study of blood T cells in healthy people across ages. The use of a sample-barcoded 5' primer and a J-beta primer mix characterized a second PCR of roughly 7 to 11 cycles. TCRdb analysed the 5' RACE reads with MiXCR anew, one entry per CDR3 protein. The data hold approximately 1,700,000 distinct CDR3 sequences, with approximately 39% observed a single time. Germline assignment: CDR1 SGHDN and CDR2 FVKESK. V lost 4 bases to trimming and J lost 6 bases; unmatched junction nucleotides: 11. The CDR3 is 15 residues long.

This sequence was found in a human donor in good health. This chain joins TRBV14 and TRBJ1-2, with 7 bases aligning to TRBD1. The sample taken for sequencing was blood. The CDR3 DNA reads TGTGCCAGCAGCCGTATCACCATACAGGGGCATGGCTACACCTTC. It codes for CASSRITIQGHGYTF.